This TCR beta chain was sequenced during a study of CD8+ T cells in alopecia areata. Study overall: The tofacitinib course ran for 6 to 18 months and was followed by 6 months off drug.

Remarks on this clone: The antigen is unknown.

Peripheral blood, together with lesional scalp punch biopsies, was collected from alopecia areata patients. The study, taken as a whole, reports: In patients, TCRs were shared less clearly than in mice, and HLA may possibly be involved. Normal skin's resident alphabeta T cells are sequenced alongside lesional scalp T cells.

Following RNA extraction, reverse transcription yielded cDNA that acted as the sequencing template. TCRdb's copy holds only in-frame clones and misses some; the assay was immunoSEQ multiplex PCR. The table records around 250,000 clones, around two thirds of them present only once. This CDR3 has 14 amino acids. Trimming pared 1 base from V and 9 bases from J, leaving 16 bases between. Germline assignment: CDR1 GTSNPN and CDR2 SVGIG (reference sequence). The input for sequencing was CD4+ T cells sorted from blood, taken at week 0. This chain uses TRBV30 with TRBJ1-5; D is uncertain. The clonotype comes from a human donor with alopecia areata. In DNA form, the CDR3 reads TGTGCCTGGAGTGCAAGTCAGCGGGGAAGGCCCCAGCATTTT. It encodes CAWSASQRGRPQHF.